The 27 T cell receptor beta chains in this list originate from one sample, sequenced in a study of blood T cell repertoires in COVID-19. TCRdb keeps only in-frame clones here, not all; method: immunoSEQ multiplex PCR. The data show some 200,000 clones, under 90% seen once. Specimen: peripheral blood. The receptors come from a woman aged 60-75 years who had recovered from COVID-19.

The chain employs TRBV9 and TRBJ2-5, with 14 bases aligning to TRBD2. The CDR3 is made up of 16 amino acids. Germline CDR1 reads SGDLS; CDR2 reads YYNGEE. Trimming cost V 3 bases and J 3 bases; bases outside gene matches: 4. This CDR3 is CASSAGTSGGEETQYF. CDR3 coding DNA: TGTGCCAGCAGCGCCGGGACTAGCGGGGGAGAAGAGACCCAGTACTTC.

The J gene is TRBJ2-5, the V gene TRBV9; the match to TRBD1 covers 10 bases. The CDR3 totals 15 residues. V lost 0 bases to trimming and J lost 8 bases; unmatched junction nucleotides: 7. Germline values: CDR1 SGDLS, CDR2 YYNGEE. In DNA form, the CDR3 reads TGTGCCAGCAGCGTAGACGCCGGGACAGGGGTCACCCAGTACTTC. It is translated as CASSVDAGTGVTQYF. The full variable domain, its missing parts supplied by reference TRBV9 and TRBJ2-5, is DSGVTQTPKHLITATGQRVTLRCSPRSGDLSVYWYQQSLDQGLQFLIQYYNGEERAKGNILERFSAQQFPDLHSELNLSSLELGDSALYFCASSVDAGTGVTQYFGPGTRLLVL.

The V gene is TRBV18, the J gene TRBJ2-7; D uncertain. Germline CDR1 reads KGHSH; CDR2 reads LQKENI. The length of the CDR3 is 11 residues. V gave up 6 bases and J gave up 3 bases, with 6 bases separating them. The chain's CDR3 is CASSPNYEQYF. The CDR3 DNA follows: TGTGCCAGCTCCCCCAACTACGAGCAGTACTTC.

The rearrangement uses TRBV9 and TRBJ1-1; the match to TRBD1 covers 8 bases. V dropped 4 bases and J dropped 0; count of bases not matched to a gene: 8. CDR3 size: 16 residues. Germline lookup yields CDR1 SGDLS and CDR2 YYNGEE. The CDR3 region is CASSTWTGTMNTEAFF. The CDR3 DNA reads TGTGCCAGCAGCACTTGGACAGGGACAATGAACACTGAAGCTTTCTTT.

The rearrangement uses TRBV9 and TRBJ2-3; D is uncertain. This CDR3 has 16 residues. The germline V and J ends were trimmed by 0 bases and 1 base, with 12 bases remaining between them. Germline assignment: CDR1 SGDLS and CDR2 YYNGEE. As DNA, the CDR3 is TGTGCCAGCAGCGTAGAGCCTAGTTGGGGCACAGATACGCAGTATTTT. The encoded protein is CASSVEPSWGTDTQYF. The full variable domain, its missing parts supplied by reference TRBV9 and TRBJ2-3, is DSGVTQTPKHLITATGQRVTLRCSPRSGDLSVYWYQQSLDQGLQFLIQYYNGEERAKGNILERFSAQQFPDLHSELNLSSLELGDSALYFCASSVEPSWGTDTQYFGPGTRLTVL.

The V and J genes are TRBV9 and TRBJ2-1; 10 nucleotides align to TRBD1. Germline-derived CDR1 and CDR2 are SGDLS and YYNGEE. This CDR3 spans 16 amino acids. V was pared by 4 bases and J by 6 bases, with 10 bases of the junction left unmatched. In nucleotides, the CDR3 is TGTGCCAGCAGCTTCGGGACAGGGGTTTGGGGCAATGAGCAGTTCTTC. It translates to CASSFGTGVWGNEQFF.

This chain joins TRBV30 and TRBJ2-3, with 10 bases identical to TRBD2. J lost 2 bases, V lost 4 bases, and 15 bases had no gene match. Germline V gene data show CDR1 as GTSNPN and CDR2 as SVGIG (reference sequence). This CDR3 comprises 18 residues. The CDR3 DNA reads TGTGCCTGGACTTCTCCCGCTAGCGGGGGCCCACCCACAGATACGCAGTATTTT. This gives the protein CAWTSPASGGPPTDTQYF.

The CDR3 nucleotides read TGTGCCAGCAGTGAAGCCCGGTCTAGGAGGACGCAGTATTTT. Residues: CASSEARSRRTQYF. The chain carries TRBV2 and TRBJ2-3; D perhaps matches TRBD2 (5 bases). V was pared by 0 bases and J by 9 bases, with 13 bases between. The CDR3 has 14 amino acids. Germline V gene sequence: CDR1 SNHLY, CDR2 FYNNEI.

This clone was observed a single time. V usage is TRBV7-3 and J usage is TRBJ2-1; 13 bases map to TRBD2. The CDR3 runs 14 residues. CDR1 and CDR2 from the germline V gene are SGHTA and FQGTGA. Losses at the gene ends were 5 bases for V and 7 bases for J; bases not matched to a gene: 2. CDR3 DNA: TGTGCCAGCAGCGCGACTAGCGGGGGGAATGAGCAGTTCTTC. Protein: CASSATSGGNEQFF.

The J gene is TRBJ2-5, the V gene TRBV6-5; D not resolved. Trimming shortened V by 6 bases and J by 0 bases, and 8 bases separated the two germline ends. The CDR3 covers 13 residues. Germline CDR1 reads MNHEY; CDR2 reads SVGAGI. The CDR3 protein is CASRSLNQETQYF. The CDR3 DNA sequence: TGTGCCAGCAGATCACTAAACCAAGAGACCCAGTACTTC.

V usage is TRBV27 and J usage is TRBJ2-5; tentative D call: TRBD1 (5 bases). V was pared by 5 bases and J by 2 bases, with 12 bases between. Germline V lookup: CDR1 MNHEY, CDR2 SMNVEV (reference sequence). This CDR3 comprises 14 residues. The CDR3 DNA follows: TGTGCCAGCAGTCCGCGACAGACGCAAGAGACCCAGTACTTC. Protein product: CASSPRQTQETQYF.

The rearrangement joins TRBV4-1 to TRBJ1-4, with D unclear. Deletions cut 3 bases from V and 5 bases from J, with 10 bases between. CDR1 is MGHRA and CDR2 is YSYEKL in the germline V gene. This CDR3 comprises 14 residues. The CDR3 nucleotides read TGCGCCAGCAGCCAGGCCCCAGTAAATGAAAAACTGTTTTTT. It yields the protein CASSQAPVNEKLFF.

The chain has TRBV11-2 and TRBJ1-1, with D tentatively TRBD1 (6 bases). With 1 base removed from V and 3 bases from J, the gap between germline ends came to 18 bases. The CDR3 consists of 17 residues. Per germline, CDR1 SGHAT and CDR2 FQNNGV. The CDR3 sequence: CASSLGPRAGVDTEAFF. CDR3 sequence (DNA): TGTGCCAGCAGCTTAGGCCCCCGGGCAGGGGTGGACACTGAAGCTTTCTTT.

This clone was recorded once. The CDR3: CASSIDRTYEQYF. CDR3 sequence (DNA): TGTGCCAGTAGTATAGACAGGACCTACGAGCAGTACTTC. The V gene is TRBV19, the J gene TRBJ2-7; D gene uncertain. Deletions cut 0 bases from V and 2 bases from J, with 5 bases between. CDR3 length: 13 amino acids. The V gene's germline CDR1 is LNHDA and CDR2 SQIVND (reference sequence).

This clone showed up just a few times. V and J are TRBV7-2 and TRBJ2-4; D remains ambiguous. CDR3 length: 12 amino acids. Germline V gene lookup returns CDR1 SGHTA and CDR2 FQGNSA. V gave up 2 bases and J gave up 6 bases, with 5 bases separating them. CDR3 coding DNA: TGTGCCAGCAGCTTAACTGGAAACATTCAGTACTTC. Translating it yields CASSLTGNIQYF.

This clone was seen a handful of times. The genes are TRBV11-3 and TRBJ1-6; tentatively, D is TRBD1 (5 bases). The CDR3 is 14 amino acids. The V and J ends lost 6 bases and 6 bases respectively, with 12 bases between them. Germline CDR1 is SGHNT and CDR2 is YENEEA. The CDR3 nucleotides read TGTGCCAGCAGTTCGACCGACAGTAATTCACCCCTCCACTTT. Its translation is CASSSTDSNSPLHF.

The genes are TRBV7-9 and TRBJ2-3, with 9 bases fitting TRBD1. The J segment lost 0 bases and the V segment lost 5 bases, leaving 6 bases of the junction unmatched. Per the germline V gene, CDR1 is SEHNR and CDR2 is FQNEAQ (reference sequence). The CDR3 has 16 amino acids. CDR3 residues: CASSHGQGRSTDTQYF. CDR3 nucleotide sequence: TGTGCCAGCAGCCACGGACAGGGGAGAAGCACAGATACGCAGTATTTT.

The chain combines TRBV6-5 with TRBJ1-4; D call uncertain. Germline loops: CDR1 MNHEY, CDR2 SVGAGI. The germline V and J ends were trimmed by 6 bases and 3 bases, with 14 bases remaining between them. The CDR3 extends over 15 amino acids. CDR3 nucleotides: TGTGCCAGCAGGCGAGACACTTCCGCTAATGAAAAACTGTTTTTT. This codes for CASRRDTSANEKLFF.

The CDR3: CASSQQQGGHEQYF. In DNA form, the CDR3 reads TGTGCCAGCTCACAACAACAGGGGGGCCACGAGCAGTACTTC. V is TRBV18 and J is TRBJ2-7; TRBD1 aligns across 8 bases. This CDR3 comprises 14 residues. Trimming cost V 4 bases and J 5 bases; bases outside gene matches: 7. Per the germline V gene, CDR1 is KGHSH and CDR2 is LQKENI. The whole variable domain, remainder taken from reference TRBV18 and TRBJ2-7, is NAGVMQNPRHLVRRRGQEARLRCSPMKGHSHVYWYRQLPEEGLKFMVYLQKENIIDESGMPKERFSAEFPKEGPSILRIQQVVRGDSAAYFCASSQQQGGHEQYFGPGTRLTVT.

This clone was seen a single time. The chain joins TRBV2 to TRBJ2-5; TRBD1 matches at 8 bases. The CDR3 consists of 13 residues. V trimming: 8 bases; J trimming: 4 bases; junction bases outside the gene matches: 6. The germline CDR1 and CDR2 sequences are SNHLY and FYNNEI. As DNA, the CDR3 is TGTGCCAGCGGCTTCGACAGGGGAGAGACCCAGTACTTC. Protein: CASGFDRGETQYF.

The V gene is TRBV7-9, the J gene TRBJ2-1, with TRBD1 matching 10 bases. Germline V CDR1 and CDR2: SEHNR, FQNEAQ (reference sequence). The CDR3 spans 15 residues. J lost 4 bases, V lost 7 bases, and 7 bases had no gene match. The CDR3 here is CASTLDRGSYNEQFF. For the CDR3, the DNA is TGTGCCAGCACCCTGGACAGGGGGAGTTACAATGAGCAGTTCTTC.

The J gene is TRBJ2-1, the V gene TRBV7-9; 10 bases agree with TRBD2. Germline CDR1 and CDR2: SEHNR and FQNEAQ (reference sequence). The trim removed 6 bases at V and 6 bases at J, leaving 8 bases unmatched. The CDR3 extends over 15 amino acids. The DNA of the CDR3 is TGTGCCAGCAGTTCAAGCGGGGGGGCGATCAATGAGCAGTTCTTC. This encodes CASSSSGGAINEQFF. Full variable domain (remainder filled in from reference TRBV7-9 and TRBJ2-1): DTGVSQNPRHKITKRGQNVTFRCDPISEHNRLYWYRQTLGQGPEFLTYFQNEAQLEKSRLLSDRFSAERPKGSFSTLEIQRTEQGDSAMYLCASSSSGGAINEQFFGPGTRLTVL.

This sequence joins TRBV5-6 and TRBJ1-1; D is ambiguous. This CDR3 is built from 14 residues. Trimming shortened V by 7 bases and J by 0 bases, and 13 bases separated the two germline ends. Germline V gene lookup returns CDR1 SGHDT and CDR2 YYEEEE. The CDR3 loop is CASLTGGMNTEAFF. CDR3 in DNA: TGTGCCAGCCTCACCGGCGGCATGAACACTGAAGCTTTCTTT. The full variable domain, rest sourced from reference TRBV5-6 and TRBJ1-1, is DAGVTQSPTHLIKTRGQQVTLRCSPKSGHDTVSWYQQALGQGPQFIFQYYEEEERQRGNFPDRFSGHQFPNYSSELNVNALLLGDSALYLCASLTGGMNTEAFFGQGTRLTVV.

This sequence joins TRBV3-1 (or the pseudogene TRBV3-2) and TRBJ2-1; 7 bases agree with TRBD2. After removal of 1 base from V and 3 bases from J, the junction contained 3 bases not matched to a gene. The CDR3 runs 15 residues. Per germline, CDR1 LGHDT and CDR2 YNNKEL (reference sequence). The CDR3 nucleotides are TGTGCCAGCAGCCAAGCGGGGGACTACTACAATGAGCAGTTCTTC. Translating it yields CASSQAGDYYNEQFF.

Worth noting for this clone: Sequence at one end of the junction differs from germline and may be a read error. This sequence joins TRBV7-2 and TRBJ1-2; maybe TRBD1 (6 bases). The V gene's germline CDR1 is SGHTA and CDR2 FQGNSA. This CDR3 has 12 amino acids. CDR3 coding DNA: TGTGCCAGCAGCTTAGTTGGGGGCCCCGGTATCTTC. Translation gives CASSLVGGPGIF.

The V gene is TRBV11-3, the J gene TRBJ1-1; TRBD1 matches 8 bases. The CDR3 has 15 residues. The V segment lost 4 bases and the J segment 1 base; nucleotides outside the gene matches: 5. The germline CDR1 and CDR2 sequences are SGHNT and YENEEA. CDR3 coding DNA: TGTGCCAGCAGCTCTACAGGGGGGGGGAACACTGAAGCTTTCTTT. Residues: CASSSTGGGNTEAFF.

The chain couples TRBV5-4 to TRBJ2-3; D perhaps matches TRBD2 (6 bases). CDR1 is SGHNT and CDR2 is YYREEE in the germline V gene (reference sequence). Trimming stripped 6 bases from V and 2 bases from J, with 13 bases between. CDR3 length equals 14 residues. CDR3 region: CASTPTGVTDTQYF. The CDR3 bases are TGTGCCAGCACACCCACGGGGGTCACAGATACGCAGTATTTT. Full variable domain (missing parts from reference TRBV5-4 and TRBJ2-3): ETGVTQSPTHLIKTRGQQVTLRCSSQSGHNTVSWYQQALGQGPQFIFQYYREEENGRGNFPPRFSGLQFPNYSSELNVNALELDDSALYLCASTPTGVTDTQYFGPGTRLTVL.